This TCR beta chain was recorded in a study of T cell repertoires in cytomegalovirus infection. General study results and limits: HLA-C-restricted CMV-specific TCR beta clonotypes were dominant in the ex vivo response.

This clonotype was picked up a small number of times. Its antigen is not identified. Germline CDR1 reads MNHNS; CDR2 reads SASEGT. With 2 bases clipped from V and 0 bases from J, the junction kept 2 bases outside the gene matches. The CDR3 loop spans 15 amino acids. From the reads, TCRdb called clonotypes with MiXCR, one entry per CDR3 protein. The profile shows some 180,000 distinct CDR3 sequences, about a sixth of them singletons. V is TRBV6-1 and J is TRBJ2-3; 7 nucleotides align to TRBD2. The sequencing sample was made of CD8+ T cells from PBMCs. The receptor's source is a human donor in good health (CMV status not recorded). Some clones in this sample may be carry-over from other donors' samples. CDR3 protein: CASSEWGGSTDTQYF. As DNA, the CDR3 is TGTGCCAGCAGTGAATGGGGGGGAAGCACAGATACGCAGTATTTT.